This is a list of T cell receptor beta chains from one sample in a study of T cell responses to AZD1222 COVID-19 vaccine. The method was immunoSEQ multiplex PCR; TCRdb's version includes in-frame clones alone and lacks a portion of them. Among roughly 140,000 clones listed, around 89% were seen once. The material sequenced was peripheral blood, taken on day 0 of AZD1222 vaccination. The source is an adult in good health. Both conserved end residues are part of each CDR3. The D gene is left open where the match is weak. Clone size appears in some rows only: once, few, many, or a class for an expanded clone.

v_gene: TRBV3-1/TRBV3-2; j_gene: TRBJ1-2; abundance: NA; d_gene: NA; CDR3nt: TGTGCCAGCAGCCCCGGGACGCCCCCGTGCACCTTC; CDR3aa: CASSPGTPPCTF
v_gene: TRBV4-1; j_gene: TRBJ1-1; abundance: NA; d_gene: NA; CDR3nt: TGCGCCAGCAGCCAAGTGGGGGGGAACACTGAAGCTTTCTTT; CDR3aa: CASSQVGGNTEAFF
v_gene: TRBV7-8; j_gene: TRBJ2-1; abundance: NA; d_gene: NA; CDR3nt: TGTGCCAGCAGCAAGCTAGTTATTTCCTACAATGAGCAGTTCTTC; CDR3aa: CASSKLVISYNEQFF
v_gene: TRBV5-4; j_gene: TRBJ2-7; abundance: NA; d_gene: TRBD1; CDR3nt: TGTGCCAGCAGCTTCGGACAGGCCTACGAGCAGTACTTC; CDR3aa: CASSFGQAYEQYF
v_gene: TRBV5-1; j_gene: TRBJ2-6; abundance: NA; d_gene: NA; CDR3nt: TGCGCCAGCAGCTTGGCCCCTTCTGGAACCGGGGCCAACGTCCTGACTTTC; CDR3aa: CASSLAPSGTGANVLTF
v_gene: TRBV2; j_gene: TRBJ2-7; abundance: NA; d_gene: NA; CDR3nt: TGTGCCAGCAGCGACCCGACAAGCGGTCTCCACGAGCAGTACTTC; CDR3aa: CASSDPTSGLHEQYF
v_gene: TRBV7-2; j_gene: TRBJ1-2; abundance: NA; d_gene: NA; CDR3nt: TGTGCCAGCAGCTTCCAGACAGGAAACTATGGCTACACCTTC; CDR3aa: CASSFQTGNYGYTF
v_gene: TRBV27; j_gene: TRBJ1-5; abundance: NA; d_gene: NA; CDR3nt: TGTGCCAGCAGCTCCCAGGGAGTACGGCAGCCCCAGCATTTT; CDR3aa: CASSSQGVRQPQHF
v_gene: TRBV12-5; j_gene: TRBJ1-1; abundance: NA; d_gene: NA; CDR3nt: TGTGCTAGTGGTTTGACAAACAGAGGGACTGAAGCTTTCTTT; CDR3aa: CASGLTNRGTEAFF
v_gene: TRBV4-2; j_gene: TRBJ2-7; abundance: NA; d_gene: NA; CDR3nt: TGTGCCAGCAGCCAAGAGGCCCGCGACTACGAGCAGTACTTC; CDR3aa: CASSQEARDYEQYF
v_gene: TRBV6-2/TRBV6-3; j_gene: TRBJ2-7; abundance: once; d_gene: NA; CDR3nt: TGTGCCAGCAGTCACGCCAACCCCTACGAGCAGTACTTC; CDR3aa: CASSHANPYEQYF
v_gene: TRBV2; j_gene: TRBJ1-2; abundance: NA; d_gene: NA; CDR3nt: TGTGCCAGCAGTGAAGCGCTAGGCTACTGGGGGGCTGACTATGGCTACACCTTC; CDR3aa: CASSEALGYWGADYGYTF
v_gene: TRBV7-9; j_gene: TRBJ2-7; abundance: NA; d_gene: NA; CDR3nt: TGTGCCAGCAGCAATTACAGGTCCTCCTCCTACGAGCAGTACTTC; CDR3aa: CASSNYRSSSYEQYF
v_gene: TRBV7-2; j_gene: TRBJ1-2; abundance: NA; d_gene: NA; CDR3nt: TGTGCCAGCAGCCCCCGACAGGCTTATGGCTACACCTTC; CDR3aa: CASSPRQAYGYTF
v_gene: TRBV14; j_gene: TRBJ1-1; abundance: few; d_gene: NA; CDR3nt: TGTGCCAGCAGCGGAAGTACTGAAGCTTTCTTT; CDR3aa: CASSGSTEAFF
v_gene: TRBV4-1; j_gene: TRBJ2-2; abundance: NA; d_gene: TRBD1; CDR3nt: TGCGCCAGCAGCCGGGGGACAGGGACGAACACCGGGGAGCTGTTTTTT; CDR3aa: CASSRGTGTNTGELFF
v_gene: TRBV18; j_gene: TRBJ1-5; abundance: NA; d_gene: TRBD1; CDR3nt: TGTGCCAGCTCGGCGGGACAGGGATGGCAGCCCCAGCATTTT; CDR3aa: CASSAGQGWQPQHF
v_gene: TRBV18; j_gene: TRBJ1-1; abundance: NA; d_gene: NA; CDR3nt: TGTGCCAGCTCACCCCGGGGGCAAAGTGAAGCTTTCTTT; CDR3aa: CASSPRGQSEAFF
v_gene: TRBV10-3; j_gene: TRBJ1-6; abundance: NA; d_gene: NA; CDR3nt: TGTGCCATCAGTGACAGGCTAAATTCACCCCTCCACTTT; CDR3aa: CAISDRLNSPLHF
v_gene: TRBV7-2; j_gene: TRBJ2-1; abundance: NA; d_gene: NA; CDR3nt: TGTGCCAGCAGCCCGGGACGTTTAATTTACAATGAGCAGTTCTTC; CDR3aa: CASSPGRLIYNEQFF
v_gene: TRBV19; j_gene: TRBJ1-2; abundance: NA; d_gene: NA; CDR3nt: TGTGCCAGTAGGTCGGTAGGGTCTGGCTACACCTTC; CDR3aa: CASRSVGSGYTF
v_gene: TRBV30; j_gene: TRBJ2-7; abundance: NA; d_gene: NA; CDR3nt: TGTGCCTGGAGTATGGGGGGTGAGCAGTACTTC; CDR3aa: CAWSMGGEQYF
v_gene: TRBV4-3; j_gene: TRBJ1-1; abundance: NA; d_gene: NA; CDR3nt: TGCGCCAGCTCCCGGGGGGTGCGCGACACTGAAGCTTTCTTT; CDR3aa: CASSRGVRDTEAFF
v_gene: TRBV6-2/TRBV6-3; j_gene: TRBJ2-1; abundance: NA; d_gene: TRBD2; CDR3nt: TGTGCCAGCAGTTCACCACTAGCGGGGGCCTACAATGAGCAGTTCTTC; CDR3aa: CASSSPLAGAYNEQFF
v_gene: TRBV12-5; j_gene: TRBJ1-5; abundance: NA; d_gene: TRBD1; CDR3nt: TGTGCTAGTGGTGCAACCTCCGGACAGGGAGACAATCAGCCCCAGCATTTT; CDR3aa: CASGATSGQGDNQPQHF
v_gene: TRBV7-3; j_gene: TRBJ1-2; abundance: NA; d_gene: TRBD1; CDR3nt: TGTGCCAGCAGCCCTCAGGGGGCGTTGAATGGCTACACCTTC; CDR3aa: CASSPQGALNGYTF
v_gene: TRBV5-1; j_gene: TRBJ1-1; abundance: NA; d_gene: NA; CDR3nt: TGCGCCAGCAGCTTGGTCCCCCCGAACACTGAAGCTTTCTTT; CDR3aa: CASSLVPPNTEAFF
v_gene: TRBV7-2; j_gene: TRBJ2-1; abundance: NA; d_gene: NA; CDR3nt: TGTGCCAGCAGCCCAGCAGTGACTCCGTATGGTGAGCAGTTCTTC; CDR3aa: CASSPAVTPYGEQFF
v_gene: TRBV5-1; j_gene: TRBJ2-3; abundance: NA; d_gene: NA; CDR3nt: TGCGCCAGCAGTCTTACAGGGACCCCCACCACACATACGCAGTATTTT; CDR3aa: CASSLTGTPTTHTQYF
v_gene: TRBV21-1; j_gene: TRBJ1-2; abundance: NA; d_gene: NA; CDR3nt: TGTGCCAGCAGCAAAGTTGCGAGAGGCTACACCTTC; CDR3aa: CASSKVARGYTF
v_gene: TRBV28; j_gene: TRBJ1-1; abundance: NA; d_gene: NA; CDR3nt: TGTGCCAGCAGTTTATCCCCGGGAGCCGGGGACACTGAAGCTTTCTTT; CDR3aa: CASSLSPGAGDTEAFF
v_gene: TRBV7-2; j_gene: TRBJ2-1; abundance: once; d_gene: TRBD2; CDR3nt: TGTGCCAGCAGCTACCCAGGACTAGCGGGGGGGCCCCATGAGCAGTTCTTC; CDR3aa: CASSYPGLAGGPHEQFF
v_gene: TRBV7-6; j_gene: TRBJ1-1; abundance: NA; d_gene: NA; CDR3nt: TGTGCCAGCAGCTTAGATTCCCCGGCTTTCTTT; CDR3aa: CASSLDSPAFF
v_gene: TRBV18; j_gene: TRBJ1-5; abundance: NA; d_gene: NA; CDR3nt: TGTGCCAGCTCACGAAGCGCGGACCTCGGGAGCAATCAGCCCCAGCATTTT; CDR3aa: CASSRSADLGSNQPQHF
v_gene: TRBV5-5; j_gene: TRBJ1-1; abundance: NA; d_gene: NA; CDR3nt: TGTGCCAGCAGCTTTTCGGTAGGGGACTCAAATCCTGAAGCTTTCTTT; CDR3aa: CASSFSVGDSNPEAFF
v_gene: TRBV5-1; j_gene: TRBJ1-1; abundance: NA; d_gene: TRBD1; CDR3nt: TGCGCCAGCAGCCGGACTTCCAGGGGGGACACTGAAGCTTTCTTT; CDR3aa: CASSRTSRGDTEAFF
v_gene: TRBV5-1; j_gene: TRBJ1-1; abundance: NA; d_gene: NA; CDR3nt: TGCGCCAGCAGCCCCCGGGATCCGAACACTGAAGCTTTCTTT; CDR3aa: CASSPRDPNTEAFF
v_gene: TRBV7-7; j_gene: TRBJ2-1; abundance: NA; d_gene: NA; CDR3nt: TGTGCCAGCAGCCAGACAGCCGGCGGCTACAATGAGCAGTTCTTC; CDR3aa: CASSQTAGGYNEQFF
v_gene: TRBV29-1; j_gene: TRBJ1-4; abundance: NA; d_gene: NA; CDR3nt: TGCAGCGTTGAATTGGGGGGCGCGGGCGAAAAACTGTTTTTT; CDR3aa: CSVELGGAGEKLFF
v_gene: TRBV11-2; j_gene: TRBJ2-1; abundance: few; d_gene: TRBD1; CDR3nt: TGTGCCAGCAGCTCGACAGGGGGCTCCTACAATGAGCAGTTCTTC; CDR3aa: CASSSTGGSYNEQFF
v_gene: TRBV7-3; j_gene: TRBJ2-3; abundance: NA; d_gene: TRBD2; CDR3nt: TGTGCCAGCAGCCCCCGTAGCGGGGGGGACTCAGATACGCAGTATTTT; CDR3aa: CASSPRSGGDSDTQYF
v_gene: TRBV10-3; j_gene: TRBJ1-1; abundance: NA; d_gene: TRBD1; CDR3nt: TGTGCCATCAGTGAGTCAAAGGGGGCGGCTGAAGCTTTCTTT; CDR3aa: CAISESKGAAEAFF
v_gene: TRBV3-1/TRBV3-2; j_gene: TRBJ1-1; abundance: NA; d_gene: NA; CDR3nt: TGTGCCAGCAGTCGATCCACTGAAGCTTTCTTT; CDR3aa: CASSRSTEAFF
v_gene: TRBV19; j_gene: TRBJ2-7; abundance: NA; d_gene: TRBD1; CDR3nt: TGTGCCAGTAGTAAACCGGGGACAGGGGCCTACGAGCAGTACTTC; CDR3aa: CASSKPGTGAYEQYF
v_gene: TRBV7-8; j_gene: TRBJ1-6; abundance: NA; d_gene: NA; CDR3nt: TGTGCCAGCAGCTTAGACTCGGGCACCGGGAGTAATTCACCCCTCCACTTT; CDR3aa: CASSLDSGTGSNSPLHF
v_gene: TRBV27; j_gene: TRBJ2-1; abundance: NA; d_gene: NA; CDR3nt: TGTGCCAGCAGATATAATCGGCGGGACCACAATGAGCAGTTCTTC; CDR3aa: CASRYNRRDHNEQFF
v_gene: TRBV6-2/TRBV6-3; j_gene: TRBJ2-4; abundance: NA; d_gene: TRBD1; CDR3nt: TGTGCCAGCAGTTACCGGACAGGGTTTAGTGCCAAAAACATTCAGTACTTC; CDR3aa: CASSYRTGFSAKNIQYF
v_gene: TRBV5-6; j_gene: TRBJ2-3; abundance: NA; d_gene: TRBD2; CDR3nt: TGTGCCAGCAGCTTAAGGCTAGCGGGAGATACGCAGTATTTT; CDR3aa: CASSLRLAGDTQYF